One and the same sample provided the 5 T cell receptor beta chains below, sequenced in a study of shared clonotypes between healthy human individuals. Profiling relied on immunoSEQ multiplex PCR, and the TCRdb table lists in-frame clones only, not all of them. This sample has a few million clones, with over 85% found just once. The sample consisted of naive CD4+ T cells from PBMCs. Regarding subset: CD45RA+ positively selected. These receptors came from a young man in good health. Some clones in this sample may be carry-over from other donors' samples.

The CDR3 protein is CASSLGAGGQYEQYF. CDR3 nucleotide sequence: TGTGCCAGCAGTTTAGGGGCAGGGGGGCAATACGAGCAGTACTTC. This chain connects TRBV28 to TRBJ2-7; weak D call: TRBD1 (7 bases). The CDR3 sequence is 15 residues long. Germline V gene lookup returns CDR1 MDHEN and CDR2 SYDVKM. V dropped 2 bases and J dropped 4 bases, with 15 bases sitting between them.

As for this clone: The sample contains more than one DNA sequence encoding this CDR3. The chain recombines TRBV6-5 with TRBJ2-2; a possible D gene is TRBD1 (5 bases). Germline V gene sequence: CDR1 MNHEY, CDR2 SVGAGI. Trimming took off 5 bases at V and 6 bases at J, with 10 bases between the two ends. This CDR3 is built from 13 residues. In nucleotides, the CDR3 is TGTGCCAGCAGTCCCCCAGGGTCCGGGGAGCTGTTTTTT. The encoded protein is CASSPPGSGELFF.

The genes are TRBV5-1 and TRBJ1-1; tentatively, D is TRBD1 (5 bases). CDR1 is SGHRS and CDR2 is YFSETQ in the germline V gene. Trimming removed 0 bases at V and 0 bases at J, with 15 bases between. The length of the CDR3 is 17 residues. The CDR3 reads CASSLAPMTDMNTEAFF. CDR3 bases: TGCGCCAGCAGCTTGGCGCCGATGACAGACATGAACACTGAAGCTTTCTTT.

The table lists this clone with a count of one. The J gene is TRBJ1-2, the V gene TRBV7-2; D gene uncertain. V was pared by 0 bases and J by 7 bases, with 9 bases between. CDR1 is SGHTA and CDR2 is FQGNSA in the germline V gene. The CDR3 contains 13 residues. Written as DNA, the CDR3 is TGTGCCAGCAGCTTAGCTGACCAGACTGGCTACACCTTC. It encodes CASSLADQTGYTF.

J is TRBJ2-2 and V is TRBV30, with D maybe TRBD1 (6 bases). The CDR3 consists of 14 residues. Germline V gene data show CDR1 as GTSNPN and CDR2 as SVGIG (reference sequence). V dropped 3 bases and J dropped 0 bases, with 8 bases sitting between them. Here the CDR3 DNA reads TGTGCCTGGAGGGCAGGGGCGAACACCGGGGAGCTGTTTTTT. It specifies CAWRAGANTGELFF. The variable domain in full, with the rest retrieved from reference TRBV30 and TRBJ2-2, is SQTIHQWPATLVQPVGSPLSLECTVEGTSNPNLYWYRQAAGRGLQLLFYSVGIGQISSEVPQNLSASRPQDRQFILSSKKLLLSDSGFYLCAWRAGANTGELFFGEGSRLTVL.